Following are 6 T cell receptor beta chains from one sample sequenced in a study of blood T cell repertoires in COVID-19. The table came from immunoSEQ multiplex PCR; TCRdb's copy has only in-frame clones and leaves some out. The data hold more than 65,000 clones, with roughly 80% observed a single time. The source material was peripheral blood. The receptor source for this set is a woman aged 80 or older with acute or convalescent COVID-19.

The chain links TRBV7-8 to TRBJ2-7; maybe TRBD1 (8 bases). In germline, CDR1 is SGHVS, CDR2 FQNEAQ. Trimming removed 8 bases from V and 2 bases from J, with 25 bases in between. The CDR3 loop spans 17 amino acids. The CDR3 is CASGGGQVNPLAYEQYF. The CDR3 DNA reads as TGTGCCAGCGGGGGGGGACAGGTCAACCCATTGGCCTACGAGCAGTACTTC.

The chain joins TRBV7-9 to TRBJ1-2, with TRBD1 as a possible D gene (5 bases). The germline V gene encodes CDR1 SEHNR and CDR2 FQNEAQ (reference sequence). V was cut by 2 bases and J by 2 bases, with 12 bases left in between. This CDR3 is built from 15 residues. The CDR3 spells CASSLQGSTNYGYTF. DNA of the CDR3: TGTGCCAGCAGCTTACAGGGAAGCACGAACTATGGCTACACCTTC.

This clone came up a few times. V gene TRBV4-1 combines with J gene TRBJ2-7; 9 bases are a match to TRBD1. Per germline, CDR1 MGHRA and CDR2 YSYEKL. Germline trimming cut 2 bases from V and 6 bases from J; bases unmatched to any gene: 5. The CDR3 covers 14 residues. CDR3 sequence reads: CASSQPRQGVEQYF. As DNA, the CDR3 is TGCGCCAGCAGCCAACCTAGACAGGGGGTCGAGCAGTACTTC.

The sample holds a few counts of this clone. The V gene is TRBV5-6, the J gene TRBJ2-3, with D maybe TRBD1 (6 bases). This CDR3 is 17 amino acids long. Trimming removed 4 bases at V and 1 base at J, with 19 bases between. Germline CDR1 and CDR2: SGHDT and YYEEEE. The CDR3 coding sequence is TGTGCCAGCAGCCCCCGTTGGGACATCACCCGCACAGATACGCAGTATTTT. Protein sequence: CASSPRWDITRTDTQYF.

CDR3 nucleotides: TGCGCCAGCAGCTTGGGGGAACTAGCGGAGGTCACAGATACGCAGTATTTT. This encodes CASSLGELAEVTDTQYF. The V gene is TRBV5-1, the J gene TRBJ2-3; 8 nucleotides agree with TRBD2. Germline lookup yields CDR1 SGHRS and CDR2 YFSETQ. The CDR3 is 17 amino acids. The V gene end was trimmed by 0 bases and the J gene end by 2 bases; junction bases not matched to a gene: 8.

The rearrangement links TRBV6-1 to TRBJ1-2; D may be TRBD1 (6 bases). CDR1 and CDR2 from the germline V gene are MNHNS and SASEGT. The CDR3 is 16 residues long. Trimming pared 1 base from V and 4 bases from J, leaving 16 bases between. The CDR3 region has the DNA TGTGCCAGCAGTGAAGGGTTGGGGGGGGCAGGCTATGGCTACACCTTC. Protein: CASSEGLGGAGYGYTF.